These 9 T cell receptor beta chains came from one sample sequenced in a study of T-cell reconstitution after alpha-beta-depleted transplantation in children. A library of TCRbeta sequences, prepared with unique molecular identifiers, was generated. Each CDR3 protein is one row after TCRdb ran MiXCR on the PCR reads. The profile shows approximately 400,000 distinct CDR3 sequences, about a tenth of them singletons. Sequenced here: PBMCs from the stem cell graft donor, sampled from the stem cell graft. Source of these receptors: a human donor who donated a stem cell graft to a child with acute myeloid leukemia.

V usage is TRBV18 and J usage is TRBJ1-2; D unclear. This CDR3 comprises 14 residues. Between the trimmed V and J ends, which lost 3 bases and 5 bases, there was a span of 13 bases. CDR1 is KGHSH and CDR2 is LQKENI in the germline V gene. The CDR3 region is CASSPLDHPYGYTF. The CDR3 DNA follows: TGTGCCAGCTCACCTCTGGACCACCCGTATGGCTACACCTTC.

This clonotype appeared a few times. This chain connects TRBV15 to TRBJ2-6, with 9 bases matching TRBD1. The CDR3 consists of 18 residues. Looked up from germline, CDR1 is LNHNV and CDR2 is YYDKDF (reference sequence). V was clipped by 5 bases and J by 0 bases; unmatched bases: 8. The CDR3 DNA is TGTGCCACCAGCCCCCTGGGACAGGGCCCCTCTGGGGCCAACGTCCTGACTTTC. Protein: CATSPLGQGPSGANVLTF.

This clonotype showed up just a few times. The chain links TRBV6-5 to TRBJ2-7; 9 bases align to TRBD2. Germline loops: CDR1 MNHEY, CDR2 SVGAGI. J was trimmed by 3 bases and V by 0 bases; bases with no gene match: 3. CDR3 length: 15 amino acids. In nucleotides, the CDR3 is TGTGCCAGCAGTTACTCCGGCGGGAGGGACTACGAGCAGTACTTC. Residues: CASSYSGGRDYEQYF.

The chain employs TRBV6-2 or TRBV6-3 and TRBJ2-7; D might be TRBD2 (6 bases). The CDR3 has 16 residues. The germline V gene encodes CDR1 MNHEY and CDR2 SVGEGT. Trimming took 5 bases from V and 3 from J, leaving 20 bases between them. DNA of the CDR3: TGTGCCAGCAGTACCCCACTAGAGGCGGGGCTCTACGAGCAGTACTTC. It is translated as CASSTPLEAGLYEQYF.

The rearrangement links TRBV12-3 or TRBV12-4 to TRBJ2-2; D is unclear. The CDR3 is made up of 13 amino acids. V shed 7 bases and J shed 4 bases, with 10 bases lying between them. CDR3 sequence: CASTESVTGELFF. Written as DNA, the CDR3 is TGTGCCAGCACCGAAAGCGTCACCGGGGAGCTGTTTTTT.

CDR3 protein: CASSRQGARVRDTQYF. The CDR3 DNA sequence: TGTGCCAGCAGCAGACAGGGGGCGCGGGTGAGAGATACGCAGTATTTT. The chain recombines TRBV9 with TRBJ2-3, with TRBD1 matching 10 bases. Per germline, CDR1 SGDLS and CDR2 YYNGEE. Trimming removed 4 bases from V and 5 bases from J; junction bases left unmatched: 10. The CDR3 spans 16 residues.

Many counts were recorded for this clonotype. The CDR3 loop is CASSLQGGSYEQYV. CDR3 coding DNA: TGTGCCAGCAGCTTGCAGGGGGGGTCCTACGAGCAGTACGTC. The chain uses TRBV5-4 and TRBJ2-7; D tentatively reads TRBD1 or TRBD2 (7 bases each). V shed 1 base and J shed 1 base, with 9 bases lying between them. Germline V gene sequence: CDR1 SGHNT, CDR2 YYREEE (reference sequence). The CDR3 covers 14 residues.

This clonotype showed up many times. The chain carries TRBV7-9 and TRBJ1-2; D is undetermined. This CDR3 contains 10 residues. Germline V gene sequence: CDR1 SEHNR, CDR2 FQNEAQ (reference sequence). V was pared by 4 bases and J by 8 bases, with 5 bases between. The CDR3 loop reads CASSSLGYTF. CDR3 sequence (DNA): TGTGCCAGCAGCTCGTTGGGCTACACCTTC.

This clonotype showed up many times. This sequence joins TRBV29-1 and TRBJ2-3, with 7 positions matching TRBD2. The V and J ends lost 4 bases and 2 bases, in that order; junction bases with no gene match: 3. The CDR3 length is 13 residues. The germline CDR1 and CDR2 sequences are SQVTM and ANQGSEA. The CDR3 DNA reads TGCAGCGTTGCGCGGGGGACCACAGATACGCAGTATTTT. Amino acid sequence: CSVARGTTDTQYF.